This entry lists 25 T cell receptor beta chains sequenced from one sample in a study of T cell responses to AZD1222 COVID-19 vaccine. The method was immunoSEQ multiplex PCR; TCRdb's version includes in-frame clones alone and lacks a portion of them. The sample has about 85,000 clones; around 85% are singletons. This sample comprised peripheral blood, obtained 28 days after the second AZD1222 dose. All receptors derive from an adult who received the AZD1222 COVID-19 vaccine.

This rearrangement joins TRBV18 to TRBJ1-2; 10 bases match TRBD1. This CDR3 contains 17 residues. The V and J ends lost 6 bases and 6 bases, in that order; junction bases with no gene match: 16. Germline V gene sequence: CDR1 KGHSH, CDR2 LQKENI. CDR3 amino acids: CASSQFRPGTGVDGYTF. Written as DNA, the CDR3 is TGTGCCAGCTCTCAATTCCGGCCCGGGACAGGGGTGGATGGCTACACCTTC.

This clone occurred a few times. The chain carries TRBV6-1 and TRBJ2-7, with 9 bases matching TRBD1. V lost 2 bases, J lost 3 bases, and 11 bases stayed unmatched. Per germline, CDR1 MNHNS and CDR2 SASEGT. The CDR3 spans 17 residues. CDR3 loop: CASSERSPGTGSYEQYF. The CDR3 DNA is TGTGCCAGCAGTGAACGATCGCCCGGGACAGGGAGCTACGAGCAGTACTTC.

The sample holds a few counts of this clone. This chain uses TRBV28 with TRBJ1-1; tentatively, D is TRBD1 (5 bases). Trimming pared 4 bases from V and 0 bases from J, leaving 18 bases between. This CDR3 has 17 amino acids. Germline CDR1 MDHEN, CDR2 SYDVKM. The CDR3 protein is CASSSSLGDLMNTEAFF. In DNA, the CDR3 is TGTGCCAGCAGTTCGAGCCTGGGGGACCTCATGAACACTGAAGCTTTCTTT.

This clone was detected a few times. This sequence joins TRBV5-6 and TRBJ2-5; a possible D gene is TRBD2 (6 bases). CDR1 SGHDT and CDR2 YYEEEE come from the germline V gene. There are 14 residues in the CDR3. V was pared by 4 bases and J by 2 bases, with 12 bases between. The CDR3 nucleotides are TGTGCCAGCAGCAGGGTAGCGGTTCAAGAGACCCAGTACTTC. Translating it yields CASSRVAVQETQYF.

This clone has only one observation. The rearrangement uses TRBV19 and TRBJ2-2, with 8 bases that match TRBD1. Germline assignment: CDR1 LNHDA and CDR2 SQIVND (reference sequence). This CDR3 is 15 amino acids long. V lost 4 bases and J lost 7; bases outside the gene matches: 8. CDR3 nucleotide sequence: TGTGCCAGTAGTACATGGACAGGGAGGAACGGGGAGCTGTTTTTT. Its translation is CASSTWTGRNGELFF.

V and J are TRBV5-1 and TRBJ1-6; no firm D call. There are 14 residues in the CDR3. Germline V gene sequence: CDR1 SGHRS, CDR2 YFSETQ. V was shortened by 5 bases and J by 0 bases, with 6 bases between the two germline ends. The DNA for the CDR3 is TGCGCCAGCAGGCCTGACTCCTATAATTCACCCCTCCACTTT. Its protein product is CASRPDSYNSPLHF.

A single count supports this clone. CDR3 sequence reads: CASSPHPSGGVADTQYF. Here the CDR3 DNA reads TGTGCCAGCAGCCCCCACCCTAGCGGGGGAGTCGCAGATACGCAGTATTTT. The V and J genes are TRBV3-1 (or the pseudogene TRBV3-2) and TRBJ2-3; 10 nucleotides agree with TRBD2. This CDR3 is 17 amino acids long. In germline, CDR1 is LGHDT, CDR2 YNNKEL (reference sequence). After removal of 4 bases from V and 4 bases from J, the junction contained 11 bases not matched to a gene.

The chain couples TRBV28 to TRBJ1-2, with D possibly matching TRBD1 (5 bases). Germline assignment: CDR1 MDHEN and CDR2 SYDVKM. This CDR3 is built from 16 residues. V was clipped by 2 bases and J by 1 base, with 14 bases between them. In DNA, the CDR3 is TGTGCCAGCAGTTTAGAGGGCAGGGTCAATAACTATGGCTACACCTTC. Amino acid sequence: CASSLEGRVNNYGYTF.

The V call is TRBV19, the J call TRBJ2-1; D is perhaps TRBD1 (5 bases). CDR3 length equals 16 residues. Germline V gene data show CDR1 as LNHDA and CDR2 as SQIVND (reference sequence). Trimming left V 8 bases short and J 1 base short, with 18 bases between. The CDR3 coding sequence is TGTGCCAGTTCTAGGGGCGGCCACCCGTCCTACAATGAGCAGTTCTTC. Translating gives CASSRGGHPSYNEQFF.

V usage is TRBV6-5 and J usage is TRBJ2-7; 13 positions match TRBD2. This CDR3 is built from 15 residues. Germline CDR1 MNHEY, CDR2 SVGAGI. The V gene end was trimmed by 6 bases and the J gene end by 5 bases; junction bases not matched to a gene: 7. The chain's CDR3 is CASSPQGLAGDEQYF. The CDR3 DNA sequence: TGTGCCAGCAGCCCGCAAGGACTAGCGGGAGACGAGCAGTACTTC.

This sequence joins TRBV6-6 and TRBJ2-3; D not certain. Germline V gene lookup returns CDR1 MNHNY and CDR2 SVGAGI (reference sequence). CDR3 size: 12 residues. Trimming took 5 bases from V and 6 from J, leaving 9 bases between them. The chain's CDR3 is CASSDPRDTQYF. The DNA for the CDR3 is TGTGCCAGCAGTGACCCAAGGGATACGCAGTATTTT.

The chain couples TRBV7-2 to TRBJ1-2, with 7 bases identical to TRBD1. This CDR3 region has 15 residues. Germline assignment: CDR1 SGHTA and CDR2 FQGNSA. V was clipped by 3 bases and J by 2 bases; unmatched bases: 6. The DNA for the CDR3 is TGTGCCAGCAGCTTTGGACAGGCTGCGAACTATGGCTACACCTTC. Translation gives CASSFGQAANYGYTF.

This chain connects TRBV25-1 to TRBJ1-2; a possible D gene is TRBD1 (5 bases). Germline loops: CDR1 MGHDK, CDR2 SYGVNS. Trimming shortened V by 8 bases and J by 8 bases, and 12 bases separated the two germline ends. This CDR3 is built from 11 residues. The CDR3 loop is CASANGGGYTF. The DNA for the CDR3 is TGTGCCAGCGCCAATGGGGGGGGCTACACCTTC.

The sample holds one count of this clone. The chain is built from TRBV10-3 and TRBJ2-7; 7 bases match TRBD1. CDR3 size: 11 residues. Trimming removed 5 bases from V and 5 bases from J; junction bases left unmatched: 0. The germline gives CDR1 ENHRY, CDR2 SYGVKD. The CDR3 reads CAISQGDEQYF. Written as DNA, the CDR3 is TGTGCCATCAGTCAGGGGGACGAGCAGTACTTC.

This chain uses TRBV27 with TRBJ1-6, with D unclear. CDR1 and CDR2 (germline): MNHEY, SMNVEV (reference sequence). The CDR3 extends over 14 amino acids. The V end lost 0 bases, the J end lost 8 bases, and 8 bases lay between the germline ends. The CDR3 DNA reads as TGTGCCAGCAGTTTATCCGGACGGGATTCACCCCTCCACTTT. Translation: CASSLSGRDSPLHF.

The CDR3 nucleotides are TGTGCCAGCAGTCAGGGGACGGGGGATCAGCCCCAGCATTTT. Encoded protein: CASSQGTGDQPQHF. The V and J genes are TRBV6-5 and TRBJ1-5, with a possible D match to TRBD1 (6 bases). The CDR3 sequence is 14 residues long. V lost 5 bases, J lost 5 bases, and 13 bases lay in between. The germline gives CDR1 MNHEY, CDR2 SVGAGI.

This clone turned up a few times. The chain carries TRBV29-1 and TRBJ1-1, with unresolved D. CDR3 length: 13 residues. V lost 2 bases, J lost 0 bases, and 7 bases lay in between. Germline assignment: CDR1 SQVTM and CDR2 ANQGSEA. CDR3 loop: CSVERQMNTEAFF. The CDR3 coding sequence is TGCAGCGTTGAACGTCAGATGAACACTGAAGCTTTCTTT.

The rearrangement links TRBV7-8 to TRBJ2-1, with 11 bases that match TRBD2. The length of the CDR3 is 18 residues. With 5 bases clipped from V and 0 bases from J, the junction kept 9 bases outside the gene matches. CDR1 SGHVS and CDR2 FQNEAQ come from the germline V gene. As DNA, the CDR3 is TGTGCCAGCAGCGAAGCTAGCGGGAGGCGGAGCTCCTACAATGAGCAGTTCTTC. This sequence encodes CASSEASGRRSSYNEQFF.

This clone was observed a few times. The chain links TRBV18 to TRBJ2-7, with 13 nucleotides matching TRBD2. V dropped 2 bases and J dropped 0; count of bases not matched to a gene: 7. CDR1 is KGHSH and CDR2 is LQKENI in the germline V gene. The CDR3 is made up of 18 amino acids. CDR3 DNA: TGTGCCAGCTCACCAAAGACTAGCGGGGGGTATGACTCCTACGAGCAGTACTTC. It specifies CASSPKTSGGYDSYEQYF. Using reference TRBV18 and TRBJ2-7 for the parts outside the CDR3, the full variable domain is NAGVMQNPRHLVRRRGQEARLRCSPMKGHSHVYWYRQLPEEGLKFMVYLQKENIIDESGMPKERFSAEFPKEGPSILRIQQVVRGDSAAYFCASSPKTSGGYDSYEQYFGPGTRLTVT.

The gene calls are TRBV25-1 and TRBJ1-2; the match to TRBD1 covers 7 bases. The CDR3 totals 16 residues. Germline V gene sequence: CDR1 MGHDK, CDR2 SYGVNS. V shed 4 bases and J 4 bases; nucleotides not matched to a gene: 12. As DNA, the CDR3 is TGTGCCAGCAGTGCCATTCAGACCCAGGGGGGCTATGGCTACACCTTC. It codes for CASSAIQTQGGYGYTF.

The chain employs TRBV2 and TRBJ2-5; tentatively, D is TRBD1 or TRBD2 (5 bases each). The CDR3 totals 12 residues. Looked up from germline, CDR1 is SNHLY and CDR2 is FYNNEI. Trimming stripped 9 bases from V and 3 bases from J, with 11 bases between. This CDR3 is CASSGTKETQYF. The CDR3 bases are TGTGCCAGTTCCGGGACCAAAGAGACCCAGTACTTC.

V and J are TRBV27 and TRBJ2-1; D ambiguous. This CDR3 region has 12 residues. CDR1 MNHEY and CDR2 SMNVEV come from the germline V gene (reference sequence). With 3 bases removed from V and 5 bases from J, the gap between germline ends came to 5 bases. This chain's CDR3 is CASSLSNNEQFF. The CDR3 coding sequence is TGTGCCAGCAGTTTGTCGAACAATGAGCAGTTCTTC.

To note about this clone: This sample also contains other DNA sequences that code for the same CDR3. This chain links TRBV5-1 with TRBJ1-5; D is unresolved. This CDR3 is 14 amino acids long. V was clipped by 0 bases and J by 5 bases, with 9 bases between them. CDR1 and CDR2 from the germline V gene are SGHRS and YFSETQ. CDR3 region: CASSLASGDQPQHF. In nucleotides, the CDR3 is TGCGCCAGCAGCTTGGCTAGCGGGGATCAGCCCCAGCATTTT. Filled out from reference TRBV5-1 and TRBJ1-5, the complete variable domain reads KAGVTQTPRYLIKTRGQQVTLSCSPISGHRSVSWYQQTPGQGLQFLFEYFSETQRNKGNFPGRFSGRQFSNSRSEMNVSTLELGDSALYLCASSLASGDQPQHFGDGTRLSIL.

The chain recombines TRBV2 with TRBJ1-1; 7 bases are shared with TRBD1. This CDR3 comprises 17 residues. Germline assignment: CDR1 SNHLY and CDR2 FYNNEI. The ends lost 6 bases at V and 0 bases at J; junction bases unmatched: 13. CDR3 DNA sequence: TGTGCCAGCAGCTACAGCGGGACAGCCTTACTGAACACTGAAGCTTTCTTT. Translating it yields CASSYSGTALLNTEAFF.

This clone was recorded a few times. The chain recombines TRBV4-1 with TRBJ2-7; tentative D call: TRBD1 (5 bases). The CDR3 covers 17 residues. The germline gives CDR1 MGHRA, CDR2 YSYEKL. V dropped 4 bases and J dropped 5 bases, with 24 bases sitting between them. The CDR3 is CASSPSSSLRVKNEQYF. The CDR3 DNA reads TGCGCCAGCAGCCCAAGTTCGAGTCTCAGGGTGAAGAACGAGCAGTACTTC.